The 30 T cell receptor beta chains below were found in one sample sequenced in a study of glioma-infiltrating T cells after dendritic cell vaccination. Measured with immunoSEQ multiplex PCR; TCRdb has only the in-frame clones, and not every one. In the table there are some 100,000 clones, 75% to 85% of which are singletons. Sequencing was performed on blood, taken before dendritic cell vaccination. These TCRs come from a human donor with glioblastoma.

This clone was detected only once. The CDR3 here is CASSEWASGRHEQFF. In nucleotides, the CDR3 is TGTGCCAGCAGTGAGTGGGCTAGCGGGAGGCATGAGCAGTTCTTC. The rearrangement uses TRBV6-1 and TRBJ2-1, with 11 bases lining up with TRBD2. CDR3 length: 15 residues. V trimming: 3 bases; J trimming: 8 bases; junction bases outside the gene matches: 6. CDR1 and CDR2 from the germline V gene are MNHNS and SASEGT.

The chain carries TRBV19 and TRBJ2-3; D may be TRBD1 (6 bases). V was shortened by 4 bases and J by 1 base, with 9 bases between the two germline ends. The length of the CDR3 is 14 residues. Germline V lookup: CDR1 LNHDA, CDR2 SQIVND (reference sequence). CDR3 coding DNA: TGTGCCAGTAGTAATGCAGGGGGCACAGATACGCAGTATTTT. Translated, it gives CASSNAGGTDTQYF.

The J gene is TRBJ2-2, the V gene TRBV6-5, with D possibly being TRBD1 (6 bases). CDR1 is MNHEY, CDR2 SVGAGI, per germline. V was clipped by 5 bases and J by 1 base, with 11 bases between them. This CDR3 spans 15 amino acids. CDR3 region: CASSTRQVNTGELFF. The CDR3 bases are TGTGCCAGCAGTACCCGACAGGTGAACACCGGGGAGCTGTTTTTT.

The genes are TRBV6-5 and TRBJ2-7; no clear D. The ends were cut back, 2 bases at V and 0 bases at J, with 8 bases in the middle. CDR1 and CDR2 (germline): MNHEY, SVGAGI. This CDR3 has 14 residues. The CDR3 DNA sequence: TGTGCCAGCAGTTACGAGCGCAACTCCTACGAGCAGTACTTC. Its translation is CASSYERNSYEQYF.

The chain couples TRBV2 to TRBJ1-3; possible D gene TRBD1, 5 bases. Trimming took 2 bases from V and 3 from J, leaving 14 bases between them. Germline V gene sequence: CDR1 SNHLY, CDR2 FYNNEI. This CDR3 is built from 16 residues. The CDR3 is CASSELWGRVGNTIYF. Here the CDR3 DNA reads TGTGCCAGCAGTGAACTTTGGGGCAGGGTTGGAAACACCATATATTTT.

The chain joins TRBV30 to TRBJ1-6; 7 nucleotides align to TRBD1. Trimming took 2 bases from V and 7 from J; bases not matched to a gene: 8. This CDR3 has 15 amino acids. Germline CDR1 and CDR2: GTSNPN and SVGIG (reference sequence). The DNA for the CDR3 is TGTGCCTGGAGTCGGAACAGGGGTTGGAATTCACCCCTCCACTTT. Its protein is CAWSRNRGWNSPLHF.

The chain links TRBV5-1 to TRBJ2-7, with 7 bases aligning to TRBD1. V lost 4 bases to trimming and J lost 3 bases; unmatched junction nucleotides: 16. CDR1 and CDR2 (germline): SGHRS, YFSETQ. CDR3 length equals 17 residues. The CDR3 nucleotides are TGCGCCAGCAGCCCGCGAAGTTTCCGACAGGGACGCTACGAGCAGTACTTC. This encodes CASSPRSFRQGRYEQYF.

The chain links TRBV6-5 to TRBJ1-4, with D possibly matching TRBD1 (6 bases). The V end lost 0 bases, the J end lost 8 bases, and 10 bases lay between the germline ends. Germline V CDR1 and CDR2: MNHEY, SVGAGI. There are 14 residues in the CDR3. Here the CDR3 reads CASSYSGGHEKLFF. The CDR3 region has the DNA TGTGCCAGCAGTTACTCTGGGGGACACGAAAAACTGTTTTTT.

The chain carries TRBV19 and TRBJ2-7; TRBD2 agrees at 13 bases. The V segment lost 4 bases and the J segment 1 base; nucleotides outside the gene matches: 7. Germline CDR1 is LNHDA and CDR2 is SQIVND (reference sequence). The CDR3 has 17 residues. Here the CDR3 DNA reads TGTGCCAGTAGTAAGACTAGCGGGGGGCCGTATTCCTACGAGCAGTACTTC. The encoded protein is CASSKTSGGPYSYEQYF.

This clone was observed a handful of times. The chain couples TRBV27 to TRBJ2-6; no clear D. The CDR3 has 15 residues. The germline CDR1 and CDR2 sequences are MNHEY and SMNVEV (reference sequence). Between the trimmed V and J ends, which lost 3 bases and 0 bases, there was a span of 6 bases. The CDR3 DNA reads TGTGCCAGCAGTTTTTCACTCTCTGGGGCCAACGTCCTGACTTTC. Translation: CASSFSLSGANVLTF.

The gene calls are TRBV2 and TRBJ2-7; the D gene is possibly TRBD1 (5 bases). V was clipped by 6 bases and J by 2 bases, with 11 bases between them. The CDR3 is 13 amino acids. Germline V lookup: CDR1 SNHLY, CDR2 FYNNEI. CDR3: CASSSRVAYEQYF. CDR3 sequence (DNA): TGTGCCAGCAGCTCCAGGGTAGCCTACGAGCAGTACTTC.

The V call is TRBV6-1, the J call TRBJ2-7; the match to TRBD2 covers 8 bases. Germline V CDR1 and CDR2: MNHNS, SASEGT. J lost 4 bases, V lost 5 bases, and 10 bases had no gene match. The CDR3 consists of 15 residues. CDR3 region: CASSLKREHLYEQYF. As DNA, the CDR3 is TGTGCCAGCAGTTTAAAGCGGGAGCATTTGTACGAGCAGTACTTC.

The V and J genes are TRBV4-2 and TRBJ2-7; D may be TRBD1 (5 bases). Trimming left V 0 bases short and J 1 base short, with 10 bases between. The CDR3 runs 15 residues. The germline V gene has CDR1 LGHNA and CDR2 YNFKEQ. In DNA, the CDR3 is TGTGCCAGCAGCCAAGATCCGTACAGGTCCTACGAGCAGTACTTC. Translating it yields CASSQDPYRSYEQYF.

The chain combines TRBV29-1 with TRBJ2-1, with TRBD1 matching 9 bases. There are 18 residues in the CDR3. Germline CDR1 and CDR2: SQVTM and ANQGSEA. V lost 6 bases and J lost 0; bases outside the gene matches: 15. The CDR3 reads CSVVTFGTGKSSYNEQFF. CDR3 nucleotides: TGCAGCGTCGTAACCTTCGGGACAGGGAAAAGCTCCTACAATGAGCAGTTCTTC.

The chain joins TRBV5-1 to TRBJ2-3; 9 bases align to TRBD1. V trimming: 4 bases; J trimming: 3 bases; junction bases outside the gene matches: 3. The germline V gene has CDR1 SGHRS and CDR2 YFSETQ. The CDR3 sequence is 14 residues long. CDR3 nucleotides: TGCGCCAGCAGCGTGACAGGGGGAACAGATACGCAGTATTTT. Translation: CASSVTGGTDTQYF.

V usage is TRBV9 and J usage is TRBJ2-7; D is possibly TRBD1 (5 bases). The CDR3 covers 15 residues. Germline V gives CDR1 SGDLS, CDR2 YYNGEE. The germline V and J ends were trimmed by 3 bases and 2 bases, with 15 bases remaining between them. DNA of the CDR3: TGTGCCAGCAGCGCAAGATCAGGGTACCCCTACGAGCAGTACTTC. Amino acids: CASSARSGYPYEQYF.

CDR3 coding DNA: TGCGCCAGCAGCTATGGAACGACAGGGGGCTCATGGAGAGAGACCCAGTACTTC. Its protein product is CASSYGTTGGSWRETQYF. The chain recombines TRBV5-1 with TRBJ2-5; TRBD1 matches at 10 bases. V gave up 3 bases and J gave up 4 bases; unmatched junction bases: 15. Per the germline V gene, CDR1 is SGHRS and CDR2 is YFSETQ. The CDR3 spans 18 residues. Filled out from reference TRBV5-1 and TRBJ2-5, the complete variable domain reads KAGVTQTPRYLIKTRGQQVTLSCSPISGHRSVSWYQQTPGQGLQFLFEYFSETQRNKGNFPGRFSGRQFSNSRSEMNVSTLELGDSALYLCASSYGTTGGSWRETQYFGPGTRLLVL.

This chain links TRBV5-1 with TRBJ2-1; 12 nucleotides align to TRBD2. After removal of 3 bases from V and 1 base from J, the junction contained 5 bases not matched to a gene. Germline CDR1 and CDR2: SGHRS and YFSETQ. There are 17 residues in the CDR3. The CDR3 DNA follows: TGCGCCAGCAGCTCATCCCTAGCGGGAGGGTCCTACAATGAGCAGTTCTTC. It yields the protein CASSSSLAGGSYNEQFF. The full variable domain, with the rest looked up from reference TRBV5-1 and TRBJ2-1, is KAGVTQTPRYLIKTRGQQVTLSCSPISGHRSVSWYQQTPGQGLQFLFEYFSETQRNKGNFPGRFSGRQFSNSRSEMNVSTLELGDSALYLCASSSSLAGGSYNEQFFGPGTRLTVL.

The V and J genes are TRBV28 and TRBJ2-3, with 9 bases fitting TRBD2. The CDR3 is 15 amino acids. V lost 3 bases, J lost 6 bases, and 7 bases stayed unmatched. Germline assignment: CDR1 MDHEN and CDR2 SYDVKM. The CDR3, as DNA: TGTGCCAGCAGTTTGTTTGTGGCGGGAGGGGATACGCAGTATTTT. Its protein product is CASSLFVAGGDTQYF. Together with reference TRBV28 and TRBJ2-3, the CDR3 gives the full variable domain: DVKVTQSSRYLVKRTGEKVFLECVQDMDHENMFWYRQDPGLGLRLIYFSYDVKMKEKGDIPEGYSVSREKKERFSLILESASTNQTSMYLCASSLFVAGGDTQYFGPGTRLTVL.

The V and J genes are TRBV5-1 and TRBJ2-1, with 7 bases aligning to TRBD2. Germline lookup yields CDR1 SGHRS and CDR2 YFSETQ. J gave up 6 bases and V 4 bases, and 10 bases lay outside the gene matches. The CDR3 has 15 amino acids. CDR3 DNA sequence: TGCGCCAGCAGCCCCGGACTAGTGGGTAGCAATGAGCAGTTCTTC. Encoded protein: CASSPGLVGSNEQFF.

The chain has TRBV2 and TRBJ1-1; 7 bases are a match to TRBD1. Germline V gene data show CDR1 as SNHLY and CDR2 as FYNNEI. This CDR3 has 13 residues. Trimming took 11 bases from V and 1 from J; bases not matched to a gene: 7. Here the CDR3 DNA reads TGTGCCGGATCAACAGGGGCGAACACTGAAGCTTTCTTT. Its translation is CAGSTGANTEAFF.

The J gene is TRBJ2-1, the V gene TRBV29-1, with D perhaps TRBD2 (7 bases). This CDR3 region has 13 residues. Germline-derived CDR1 and CDR2 are SQVTM and ANQGSEA. Trimming stripped 7 bases from V and 7 bases from J, with 17 bases between. Here the CDR3 DNA reads TGCAGCGAGGGGGGAGGGATTGGGAATGAGCAGTTCTTC. Protein sequence: CSEGGGIGNEQFF.

This clone was seen more than once but under ten times. The J gene is TRBJ2-2, the V gene TRBV5-1; 9 positions agree with TRBD1. CDR1 and CDR2 from the germline V gene are SGHRS and YFSETQ. CDR3 length equals 15 residues. V lost 4 bases, J lost 3 bases, and 4 bases stayed unmatched. The DNA for the CDR3 is TGCGCCAGCAGCCGGGACAGGGTCGACACCGGGGAGCTGTTTTTT. Translating it yields CASSRDRVDTGELFF.

J is TRBJ2-1 and V is TRBV11-2, with TRBD2 matching over 10 bases. CDR1 is SGHAT and CDR2 is FQNNGV in the germline V gene. The CDR3 contains 15 residues. V lost 6 bases and J lost 4; bases outside the gene matches: 6. CDR3 sequence: CASRPLAGVYNEQFF. The CDR3 region has the DNA TGTGCCAGCAGACCTCTAGCGGGGGTGTACAATGAGCAGTTCTTC.

The chain is built from TRBV7-6 and TRBJ2-5; 7 bases fit TRBD1. Per germline, CDR1 SGHVS and CDR2 FNYEAQ. V shed 4 bases and J 4 bases; nucleotides not matched to a gene: 21. The CDR3 sequence is 19 residues long. The CDR3 loop reads CASSSVGDRWDGRGETQYF. In DNA, the CDR3 is TGTGCCAGCAGCTCCGTGGGGGACAGATGGGACGGTAGAGGAGAGACCCAGTACTTC.

The chain uses TRBV19 and TRBJ2-1; the match to TRBD2 covers 8 bases. The germline V gene has CDR1 LNHDA and CDR2 SQIVND (reference sequence). The length of the CDR3 is 16 residues. J lost 7 bases, V lost 5 bases, and 13 bases had no gene match. The CDR3 region is CASSLLHGTSTNEQFF. The CDR3 DNA reads TGTGCCAGTAGTCTCCTTCACGGGACTAGTACGAATGAGCAGTTCTTC.

This clone was seen once. The chain recombines TRBV18 with TRBJ2-2; 7 bases agree with TRBD1. With V trimmed by 0 bases and J by 3 bases, 7 bases remained unmatched. Per germline, CDR1 KGHSH and CDR2 LQKENI. The CDR3 contains 17 residues. CDR3 region: CASSPPSGQRYTGELFF. The CDR3 bases are TGTGCCAGCTCACCACCATCGGGACAGCGATACACCGGGGAGCTGTTTTTT.

This chain connects TRBV6-5 to TRBJ1-1; TRBD1 matches 7 bases. CDR1 MNHEY and CDR2 SVGAGI come from the germline V gene. The V and J ends lost 6 bases and 7 bases, in that order; junction bases with no gene match: 8. This CDR3 comprises 13 residues. The CDR3 nucleotides are TGTGCCAGCAGCCCCGACAGGGCCCTTGAAGCTTTCTTT. Translating it yields CASSPDRALEAFF.

The chain is built from TRBV5-1 and TRBJ2-5; 8 bases align to TRBD1. The CDR3 is made up of 14 amino acids. Trimming removed 2 bases from V and 4 bases from J; junction bases left unmatched: 4. CDR1 and CDR2 (germline): SGHRS, YFSETQ. The CDR3 here is CASSFGTGGETQYF. As DNA, the CDR3 is TGCGCCAGCAGCTTTGGGACAGGCGGAGAGACCCAGTACTTC.

The chain uses TRBV5-1 and TRBJ2-2; the match to TRBD1 covers 9 bases. CDR1 SGHRS and CDR2 YFSETQ come from the germline V gene. The junction had 3 bases not matched to a gene; V was cut back by 2 bases and J by 4 bases. The CDR3 has 15 residues. The CDR3 is CASSLQGASTGELFF. The DNA for the CDR3 is TGCGCCAGCAGCTTACAGGGGGCGAGCACCGGGGAGCTGTTTTTT.